The 15 T cell receptor beta chains reported below all come from one sample, sequenced in a study of T cells after yellow fever vaccination. MiXCR was run by TCRdb on the 5' RACE reads, yielding one entry per CDR3 protein. In the table there are 250,000 or so distinct CDR3 sequences, approximately 3.8% of which are singletons. The sample in question was PBMCs, obtained 15 days after the yellow fever booster vaccination. The receptors shown here come from a man aged 18 to 35 who received the YFV17D yellow fever vaccine.

V gene TRBV18 combines with J gene TRBJ2-2; no clear D gene. V was cut by 2 bases and J by 4 bases, with 8 bases left in between. CDR3 length: 14 amino acids. Germline V gene lookup returns CDR1 KGHSH and CDR2 LQKENI. CDR3: CASSPIGTTGELFF. The CDR3 nucleotides are TGTGCCAGCTCACCAATCGGCACCACCGGGGAGCTGTTTTTT.

This clonotype occurred a few times. The rearrangement joins TRBV7-6 to TRBJ2-1; no clear D gene. CDR1 and CDR2 (germline): SGHVS, FNYEAQ. The CDR3 loop spans 14 amino acids. The V and J ends lost 1 base and 4 bases respectively, with 8 bases between them. Here the CDR3 reads CASSLGGFYNEQFF. The CDR3 nucleotides are TGTGCCAGCAGCTTAGGTGGGTTTTACAATGAGCAGTTCTTC. The variable domain in full, with the rest retrieved from reference TRBV7-6 and TRBJ2-1, is GAGVSQSPRYKVTKRGQDVALRCDPISGHVSLYWYRQALGQGPEFLTYFNYEAQQDKSGLPNDRFSAERPEGSISTLTIQRTEQRDSAMYRCASSLGGFYNEQFFGPGTRLTVL.

The rearrangement links TRBV19 to TRBJ1-1, with no clear D. Germline lookup yields CDR1 LNHDA and CDR2 SQIVND (reference sequence). There are 13 residues in the CDR3. Trimming left V 8 bases short and J 1 base short, with 11 bases between. The CDR3 nucleotides read TGTGCCAGTTCCAAGGAGCGGAACACTGAAGCTTTCTTT. It encodes CASSKERNTEAFF.

Only a few counts were recorded for this clonotype. This chain links TRBV25-1 with TRBJ2-2; D is perhaps TRBD1 or TRBD2 (5 bases each). The V gene lost 3 bases and the J gene lost 3 bases, with 8 bases spanning the gap. The CDR3 totals 14 residues. Per the germline V gene, CDR1 is MGHDK and CDR2 is SYGVNS. The CDR3 DNA sequence: TGTGCCAGCAGTGAGGGACCTTACACCGGGGAGCTGTTTTTT. Protein sequence: CASSEGPYTGELFF.

The chain links TRBV6-6 to TRBJ2-5; D is unclear. CDR1 MNHNY and CDR2 SVGAGI come from the germline V gene (reference sequence). The CDR3 consists of 15 residues. Trimming removed 6 bases at V and 7 bases at J, with 21 bases between. CDR3 sequence (DNA): TGTGCCAGCAGCACCGGACCAGCCTCAGGTGGGACCCAGTACTTC. This gives the protein CASSTGPASGGTQYF.

This clonotype was picked up many times. The chain carries TRBV7-3 and TRBJ2-1, with 9 bases aligning to TRBD2. Losses at the gene ends were 2 bases for V and 5 bases for J; bases not matched to a gene: 4. The CDR3 runs to 15 residues. Germline V gives CDR1 SGHTA, CDR2 FQGTGA. The chain's CDR3 is CASSLEIAGDNEQFF. For the CDR3, the DNA is TGTGCCAGCAGCTTAGAGATAGCGGGGGACAATGAGCAGTTCTTC.

This clonotype was observed many times. The genes are TRBV4-2 and TRBJ1-2, with no clear D. V was cut by 0 bases and J by 8 bases, with 4 bases left in between. Germline loops: CDR1 LGHNA, CDR2 YNFKEQ. This CDR3 is 11 amino acids long. This CDR3 reads CASSQEAGYTF. CDR3 coding DNA: TGTGCCAGCAGCCAAGAAGCAGGCTACACCTTC.

This clonotype was detected ten times or more. V is TRBV11-2 and J is TRBJ2-5; D not resolved. The germline V and J ends were trimmed by 3 bases and 3 bases, with 8 bases remaining between them. Germline V gives CDR1 SGHAT, CDR2 FQNNGV. CDR3 length equals 13 residues. The CDR3 here is CASSFLSEETQYF. The CDR3 nucleotides are TGTGCCAGCAGCTTCTTAAGTGAAGAGACCCAGTACTTC.

The table lists this clonotype with many counts. The V gene is TRBV6-2 or TRBV6-3, the J gene TRBJ2-1; the match to TRBD2 covers 8 bases. After removal of 0 bases from V and 7 bases from J, the junction contained 14 bases not matched to a gene. The CDR3 covers 18 residues. Germline-derived CDR1 and CDR2 are MNHEY and SVGEGT. CDR3 nucleotide sequence: TGTGCCAGCAGTTACTCGAGTGGCCGGGGGGGTAAGGAGAATGAGCAGTTCTTC. Protein sequence: CASSYSSGRGGKENEQFF.

The sample holds many counts of this clonotype. The V and J genes are TRBV6-5 and TRBJ1-4; no firm D call. V was pared by 0 bases and J by 15 bases, with 17 bases between. The CDR3 is 14 residues long. Germline V lookup: CDR1 MNHEY, CDR2 SVGAGI. CDR3 DNA sequence: TGTGCCAGCAGTTACTCGGCTCCCCAAGGGCCATTGTTTTTT. It is translated as CASSYSAPQGPLFF.

In this sample, this clonotype turned up many times. The CDR3 reads CSARELAGVLWEQYV. CDR3 nucleotide sequence: TGCAGTGCTAGAGAATTGGCGGGAGTCTTGTGGGAGCAGTACGTC. This chain connects TRBV20-1 to TRBJ2-7; 7 bases line up with TRBD2. The CDR3 consists of 15 residues. Per the germline V gene, CDR1 is DFQATT and CDR2 is SNEGSKA (reference sequence). Unmatched junction bases numbered 12, after V lost 0 bases and J lost 7 bases.

V gene TRBV7-3 combines with J gene TRBJ2-3; 9 nucleotides agree with TRBD2. Trimming at V came to 2 bases and at J to 5 bases, leaving 8 bases not matched to a gene. CDR1 and CDR2 from the germline V gene are SGHTA and FQGTGA. The CDR3 covers 16 residues. This CDR3 reads CASSLRAGGPVDTQYF. The CDR3 DNA sequence: TGTGCCAGCAGCTTACGGGCGGGGGGGCCAGTAGATACGCAGTATTTT.

This clonotype was detected many times. V usage is TRBV5-1 and J usage is TRBJ1-1, with D unresolved. The germline V and J ends were trimmed by 0 bases and 4 bases, with 7 bases remaining between them. This CDR3 is 13 amino acids long. The V gene's germline CDR1 is SGHRS and CDR2 YFSETQ. CDR3 amino acids: CASSLAAFTEAFF. For the CDR3, the DNA is TGCGCCAGCAGCTTGGCGGCATTCACTGAAGCTTTCTTT.

There are many counts of this clonotype. V and J are TRBV15 and TRBJ2-1; no clear D. Looked up from germline, CDR1 is LNHNV and CDR2 is YYDKDF (reference sequence). CDR3 length: 12 amino acids. V was shortened by 5 bases and J by 5 bases, with 7 bases between the two germline ends. The DNA for the CDR3 is TGTGCCACCAGCTTTTATGACAATGAGCAGTTCTTC. It encodes CATSFYDNEQFF.

Many counts were recorded for this clonotype. The DNA for the CDR3 is TGCGCCAGCAGCTTGCCGGATGGGGAGACCCAGTACTTC. Amino acid sequence: CASSLPDGETQYF. This rearrangement joins TRBV5-1 to TRBJ2-5; D is unclear. V lost 1 base and J lost 5, with 9 bases in between. Germline CDR1 and CDR2: SGHRS and YFSETQ. This CDR3 is built from 13 residues.